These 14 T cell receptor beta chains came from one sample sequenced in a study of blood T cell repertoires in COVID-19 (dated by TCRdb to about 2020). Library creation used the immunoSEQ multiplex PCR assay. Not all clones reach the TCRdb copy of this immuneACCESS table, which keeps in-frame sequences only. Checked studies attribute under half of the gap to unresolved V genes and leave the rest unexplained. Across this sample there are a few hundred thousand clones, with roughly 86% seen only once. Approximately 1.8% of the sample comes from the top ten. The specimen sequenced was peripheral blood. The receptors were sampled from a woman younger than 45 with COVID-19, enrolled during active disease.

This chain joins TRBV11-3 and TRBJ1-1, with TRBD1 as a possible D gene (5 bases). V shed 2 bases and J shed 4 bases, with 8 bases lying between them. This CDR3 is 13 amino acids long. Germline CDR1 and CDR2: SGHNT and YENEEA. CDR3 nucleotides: TGTGCCAGCAGCTTACAGGGAGGCACTGAAGCTTTCTTT. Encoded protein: CASSLQGGTEAFF.

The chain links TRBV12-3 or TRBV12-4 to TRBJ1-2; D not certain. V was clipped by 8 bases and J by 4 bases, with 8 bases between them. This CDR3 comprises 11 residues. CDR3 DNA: TGTGCCAGCGGCGGAATCTATGGCTACACCTTC. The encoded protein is CASGGIYGYTF.

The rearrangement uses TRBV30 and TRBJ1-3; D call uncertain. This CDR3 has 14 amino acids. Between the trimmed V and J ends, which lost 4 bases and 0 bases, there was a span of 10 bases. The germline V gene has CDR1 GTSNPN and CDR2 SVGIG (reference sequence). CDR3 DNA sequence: TGTGCCTGGACGGGAACGACCTCTGGAAACACCATATATTTT. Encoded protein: CAWTGTTSGNTIYF.

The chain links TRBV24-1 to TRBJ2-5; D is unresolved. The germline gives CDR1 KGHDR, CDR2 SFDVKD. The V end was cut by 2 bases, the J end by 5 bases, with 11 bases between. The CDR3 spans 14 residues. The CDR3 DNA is TGTGCCACCAGTGATTCGTCTAGGCGGGAGACCCAGTACTTC. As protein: CATSDSSRRETQYF.

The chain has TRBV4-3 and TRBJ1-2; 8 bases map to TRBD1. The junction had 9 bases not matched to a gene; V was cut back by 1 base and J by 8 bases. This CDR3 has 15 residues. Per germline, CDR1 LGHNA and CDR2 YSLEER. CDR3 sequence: CASSQVSQGVGGYTF. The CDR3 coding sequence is TGCGCCAGCAGCCAAGTCTCACAGGGGGTAGGAGGCTACACCTTC.

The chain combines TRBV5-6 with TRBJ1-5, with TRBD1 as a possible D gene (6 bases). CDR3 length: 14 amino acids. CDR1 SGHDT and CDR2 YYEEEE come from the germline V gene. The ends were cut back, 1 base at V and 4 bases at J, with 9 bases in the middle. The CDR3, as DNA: TGTGCCAGCAGCTTGAACAGGGTGAATCAGCCCCAGCATTTT. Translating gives CASSLNRVNQPQHF.

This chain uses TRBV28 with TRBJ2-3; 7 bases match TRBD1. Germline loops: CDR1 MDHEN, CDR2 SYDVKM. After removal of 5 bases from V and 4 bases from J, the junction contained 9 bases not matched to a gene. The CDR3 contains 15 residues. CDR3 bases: TGTGCCAGCAGTCTGAGACAGGGCCCCCCAGATACGCAGTATTTT. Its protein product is CASSLRQGPPDTQYF.

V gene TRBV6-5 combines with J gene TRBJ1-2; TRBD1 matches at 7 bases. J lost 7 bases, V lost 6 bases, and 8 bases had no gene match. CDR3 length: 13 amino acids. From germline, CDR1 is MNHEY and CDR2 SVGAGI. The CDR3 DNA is TGTGCCAGCAGGAACGACAGGGTACGTGGCTACACCTTC. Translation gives CASRNDRVRGYTF.

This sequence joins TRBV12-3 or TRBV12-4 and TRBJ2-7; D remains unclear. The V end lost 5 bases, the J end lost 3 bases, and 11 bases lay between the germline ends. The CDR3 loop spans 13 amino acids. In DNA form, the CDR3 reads TGTGCCAGCAGTCTTCTTTCGGGCTACGAGCAGTACTTC. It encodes CASSLLSGYEQYF.

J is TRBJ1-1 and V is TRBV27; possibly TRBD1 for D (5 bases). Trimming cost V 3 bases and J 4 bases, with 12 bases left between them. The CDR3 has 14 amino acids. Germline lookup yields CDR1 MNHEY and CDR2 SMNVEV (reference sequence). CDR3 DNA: TGTGCCAGCAGTTTTTACCAGGGTAGCACTGAAGCTTTCTTT. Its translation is CASSFYQGSTEAFF.

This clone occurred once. The chain's CDR3 is CASSDLGRGLFNEQFF. Written as DNA, the CDR3 is TGTGCCAGCAGTGATTTGGGCAGGGGGCTCTTCAATGAGCAGTTCTTC. The rearrangement links TRBV6-1 to TRBJ2-1; 8 positions match TRBD1. CDR1 MNHNS and CDR2 SASEGT come from the germline V gene. CDR3 size: 16 residues. V shed 3 bases, J shed 6 bases, and the junction held 10 bases outside the gene matches.

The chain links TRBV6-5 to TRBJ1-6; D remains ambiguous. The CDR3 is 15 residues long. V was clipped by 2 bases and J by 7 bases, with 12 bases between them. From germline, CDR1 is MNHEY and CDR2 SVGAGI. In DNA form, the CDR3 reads TGTGCCAGCAGTTACGAGTGGGCGGGGAATTCACCCCTCCACTTT. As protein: CASSYEWAGNSPLHF.

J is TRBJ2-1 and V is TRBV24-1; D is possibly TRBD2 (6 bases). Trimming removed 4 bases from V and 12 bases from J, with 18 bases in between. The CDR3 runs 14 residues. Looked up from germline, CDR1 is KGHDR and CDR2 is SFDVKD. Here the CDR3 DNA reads TGTGCCACCAGTGAGACCGGGAGTAAAGGCAGGCAGTTCTTC. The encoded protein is CATSETGSKGRQFF.

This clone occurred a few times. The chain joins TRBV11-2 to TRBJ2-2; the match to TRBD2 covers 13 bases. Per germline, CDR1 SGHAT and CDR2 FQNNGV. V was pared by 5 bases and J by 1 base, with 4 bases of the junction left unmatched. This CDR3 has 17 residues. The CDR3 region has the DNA TGTGCCAGCAGCAGGGGACTAGCGGGGAAGAACACCGGGGAGCTGTTTTTT. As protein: CASSRGLAGKNTGELFF.